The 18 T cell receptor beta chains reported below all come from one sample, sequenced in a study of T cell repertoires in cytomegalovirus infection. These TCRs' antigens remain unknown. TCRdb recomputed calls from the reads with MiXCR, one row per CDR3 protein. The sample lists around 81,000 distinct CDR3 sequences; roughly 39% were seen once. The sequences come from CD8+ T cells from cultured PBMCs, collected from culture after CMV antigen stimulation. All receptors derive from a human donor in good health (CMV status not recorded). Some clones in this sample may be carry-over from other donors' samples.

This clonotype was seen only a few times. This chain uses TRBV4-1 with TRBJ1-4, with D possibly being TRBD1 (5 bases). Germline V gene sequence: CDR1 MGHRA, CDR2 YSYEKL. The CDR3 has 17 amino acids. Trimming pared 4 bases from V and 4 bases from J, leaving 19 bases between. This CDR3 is CASSPGQLLQSNEKLFF. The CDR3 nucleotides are TGCGCCAGCAGCCCGGGGCAATTGTTACAGAGTAATGAAAAACTGTTTTTT.

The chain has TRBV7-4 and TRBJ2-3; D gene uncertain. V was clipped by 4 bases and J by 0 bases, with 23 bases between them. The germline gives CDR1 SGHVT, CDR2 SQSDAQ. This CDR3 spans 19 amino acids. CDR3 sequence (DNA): TGTGCCAGCAGCTCATTTCGGGCCTCCAAATTGCCTAGCACAGATACGCAGTATTTT. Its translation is CASSSFRASKLPSTDTQYF. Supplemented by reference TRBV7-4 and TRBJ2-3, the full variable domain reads GAGVSQSPRYKVAKRGRDVALRCDSISGHVTLYWYRQTLGQGSEVLTYSQSDAQRDKSGRPSGRFSAERPERSVSTLKIQRTEQGDSAVYLCASSSFRASKLPSTDTQYFGPGTRLTVL.

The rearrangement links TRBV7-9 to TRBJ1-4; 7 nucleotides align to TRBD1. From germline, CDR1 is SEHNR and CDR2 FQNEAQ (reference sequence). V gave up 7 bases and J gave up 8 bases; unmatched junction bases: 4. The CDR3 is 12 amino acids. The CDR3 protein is CASTPGQEKLFF. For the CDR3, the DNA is TGTGCCAGCACTCCGGGACAGGAAAAACTGTTTTTT.

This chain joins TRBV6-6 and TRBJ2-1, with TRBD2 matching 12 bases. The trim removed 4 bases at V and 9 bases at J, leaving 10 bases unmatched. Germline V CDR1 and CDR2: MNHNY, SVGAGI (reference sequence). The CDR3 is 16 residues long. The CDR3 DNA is TGTGCCAGCAGTTCCGGACTAGCGGGGCCCCGTGGTGAGCAGTTCTTC. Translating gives CASSSGLAGPRGEQFF.

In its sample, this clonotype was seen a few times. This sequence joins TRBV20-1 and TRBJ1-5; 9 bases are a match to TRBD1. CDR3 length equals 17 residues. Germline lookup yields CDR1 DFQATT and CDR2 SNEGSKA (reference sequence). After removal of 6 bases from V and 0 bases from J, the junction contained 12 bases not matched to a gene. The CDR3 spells CSADAWTGDYSNQPQHF. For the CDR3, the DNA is TGCAGTGCGGACGCCTGGACAGGGGATTATAGCAATCAGCCCCAGCATTTT.

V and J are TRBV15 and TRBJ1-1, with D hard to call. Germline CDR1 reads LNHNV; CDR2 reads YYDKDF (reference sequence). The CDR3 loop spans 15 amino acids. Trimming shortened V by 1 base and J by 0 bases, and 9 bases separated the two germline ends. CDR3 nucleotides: TGTGCCACCAGCAGAGTGCCCCAGATGAACACTGAAGCTTTCTTT. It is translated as CATSRVPQMNTEAFF.

CDR3 residues: CASSFLFRLTGAGGSPLHF. The CDR3 nucleotides read TGTGCCAGCAGCTTCCTCTTCCGGTTGACAGGGGCAGGGGGTTCACCCCTCCACTTT. This sequence joins TRBV7-2 and TRBJ1-6; 8 bases fit TRBD1. With 3 bases clipped from V and 9 bases from J, the junction kept 19 bases outside the gene matches. This CDR3 region has 19 residues. The germline V gene has CDR1 SGHTA and CDR2 FQGNSA. The variable domain in full, with the rest retrieved from reference TRBV7-2 and TRBJ1-6, is GAGVSQSPSNKVTEKGKDVELRCDPISGHTALYWYRQSLGQGLEFLIYFQGNSAPDKSGLPSDRFSAERTGGSVSTLTIQRTQQEDSAVYLCASSFLFRLTGAGGSPLHFGNGTRLTVT.

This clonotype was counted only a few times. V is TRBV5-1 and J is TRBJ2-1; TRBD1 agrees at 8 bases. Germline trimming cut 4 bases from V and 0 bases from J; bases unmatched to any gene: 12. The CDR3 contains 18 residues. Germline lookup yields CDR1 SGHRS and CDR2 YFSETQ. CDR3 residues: CASSPLGQADLSYNEQFF. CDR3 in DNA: TGCGCCAGCAGCCCGCTGGGACAGGCCGATCTCTCCTACAATGAGCAGTTCTTC. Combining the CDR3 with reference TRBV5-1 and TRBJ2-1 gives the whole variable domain KAGVTQTPRYLIKTRGQQVTLSCSPISGHRSVSWYQQTPGQGLQFLFEYFSETQRNKGNFPGRFSGRQFSNSRSEMNVSTLELGDSALYLCASSPLGQADLSYNEQFFGPGTRLTVL.

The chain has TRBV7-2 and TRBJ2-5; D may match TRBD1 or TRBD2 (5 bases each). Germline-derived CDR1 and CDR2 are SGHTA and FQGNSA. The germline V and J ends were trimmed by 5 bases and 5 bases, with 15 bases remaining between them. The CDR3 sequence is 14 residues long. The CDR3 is CASSIGARGETQYF. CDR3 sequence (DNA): TGTGCCAGCAGCATAGGGGCTCGAGGGGAGACCCAGTACTTC.

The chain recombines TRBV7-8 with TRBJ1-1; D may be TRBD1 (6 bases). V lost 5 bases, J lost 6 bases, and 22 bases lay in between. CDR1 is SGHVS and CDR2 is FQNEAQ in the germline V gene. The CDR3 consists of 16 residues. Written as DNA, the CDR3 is TGTGCCAGCAGCGATTGGGGACAAATTAATAATCCTGAAGCTTTCTTT. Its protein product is CASSDWGQINNPEAFF.

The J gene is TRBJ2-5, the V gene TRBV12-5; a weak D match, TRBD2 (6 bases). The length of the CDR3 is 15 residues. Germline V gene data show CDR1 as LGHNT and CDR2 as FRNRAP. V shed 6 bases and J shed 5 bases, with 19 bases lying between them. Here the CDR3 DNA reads TGTGCTAGTGGCCCTTCGGGCGGGGCCCCCGAGACCCAGTACTTC. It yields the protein CASGPSGGAPETQYF.

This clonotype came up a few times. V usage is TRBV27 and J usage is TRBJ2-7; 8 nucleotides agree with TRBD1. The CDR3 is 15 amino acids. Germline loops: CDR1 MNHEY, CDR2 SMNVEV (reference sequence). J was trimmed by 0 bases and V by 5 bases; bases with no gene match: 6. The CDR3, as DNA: TGTGCCAGCAGTCCACAGGACAGGGTCTCCTACGAGCAGTACTTC. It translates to CASSPQDRVSYEQYF.

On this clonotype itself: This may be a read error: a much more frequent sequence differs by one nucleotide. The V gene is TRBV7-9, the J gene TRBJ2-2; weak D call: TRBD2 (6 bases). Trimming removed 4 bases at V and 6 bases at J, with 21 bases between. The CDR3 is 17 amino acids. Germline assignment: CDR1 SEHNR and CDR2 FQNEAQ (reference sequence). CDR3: CASSSQLGEALSGELFF. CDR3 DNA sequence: TGTGCCAGCAGCTCCCAGTTGGGGGAGGCGTTGTCCGGGGAGCTGTTTTTT.

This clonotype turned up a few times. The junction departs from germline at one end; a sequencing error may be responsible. The CDR3 coding sequence is TGTGCCAGCAGTTCAATAGAGGAGAACCCCGGGGAGCTGTTTTTT. Residues: CASSSIEENPGELFF. This chain joins TRBV6-6 and TRBJ2-2, with D unclear. This CDR3 spans 15 amino acids. CDR1 and CDR2 (germline): MNHNY, SVGAGI (reference sequence).

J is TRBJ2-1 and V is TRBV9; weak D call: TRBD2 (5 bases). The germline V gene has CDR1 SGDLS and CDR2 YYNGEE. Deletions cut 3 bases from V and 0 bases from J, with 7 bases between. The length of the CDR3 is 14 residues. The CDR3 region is CASSDTSSYNEQFF. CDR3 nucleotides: TGTGCCAGCAGCGATACTAGCTCCTACAATGAGCAGTTCTTC.

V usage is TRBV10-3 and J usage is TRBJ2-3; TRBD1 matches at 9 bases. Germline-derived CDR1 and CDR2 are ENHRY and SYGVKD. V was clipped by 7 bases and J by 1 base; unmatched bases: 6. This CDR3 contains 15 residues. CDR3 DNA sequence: TGTGCCATCACTGGCCGGACAGGGGGCACAGATACGCAGTATTTT. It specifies CAITGRTGGTDTQYF.

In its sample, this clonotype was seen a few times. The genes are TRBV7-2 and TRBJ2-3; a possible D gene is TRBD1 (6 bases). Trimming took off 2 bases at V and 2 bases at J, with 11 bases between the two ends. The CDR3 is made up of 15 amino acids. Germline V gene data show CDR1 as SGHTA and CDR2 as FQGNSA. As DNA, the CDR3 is TGTGCCAGCAGCTTATACAGGGTAACCACAGATACGCAGTATTTT. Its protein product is CASSLYRVTTDTQYF.

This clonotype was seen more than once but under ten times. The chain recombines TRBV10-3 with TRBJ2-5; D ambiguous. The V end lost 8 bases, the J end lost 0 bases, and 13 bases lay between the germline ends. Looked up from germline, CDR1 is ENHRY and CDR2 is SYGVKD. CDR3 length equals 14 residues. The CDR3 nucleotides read TGTGCCATCCAGGCTACAGAAAACCAAGAGACCCAGTACTTC. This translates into CAIQATENQETQYF.